Listed here are 27 T cell receptor beta chains from one sample, sequenced in a study of beta chain features in type 1 diabetes. The investigators reverse transcribed all of the isolated RNA, so they sequenced expressed TCRB transcripts. Generated by immunoSEQ multiplex PCR, the TCRdb table keeps only in-frame clones and is missing some. Among 120,000 to 150,000 clones listed, 8% to 13% were seen once. Sequenced input: naive CD4+ T cells from blood. The receptors here all came from a young man in good health.

The chain uses TRBV7-2 and TRBJ2-5, with 8 bases lining up with TRBD2. Germline lookup yields CDR1 SGHTA and CDR2 FQGNSA. The CDR3 is made up of 15 amino acids. J was trimmed by 5 bases and V by 1 base; bases with no gene match: 6. The CDR3 protein is CASSLGGGGRETQYF. The CDR3 DNA sequence: TGTGCCAGCAGCTTAGGTGGCGGGGGGCGTGAGACCCAGTACTTC. Based on the CDR3 plus reference TRBV7-2 and TRBJ2-5, the full variable domain is GAGVSQSPSNKVTEKGKDVELRCDPISGHTALYWYRQSLGQGLEFLIYFQGNSAPDKSGLPSDRFSAERTGGSVSTLTIQRTQQEDSAVYLCASSLGGGGRETQYFGPGTRLLVL.

This clone was found a few times. This chain links TRBV14 with TRBJ1-3; possible D gene TRBD1, 6 bases. Trimming removed 3 bases at V and 4 bases at J, with 10 bases between. Germline V CDR1 and CDR2: SGHDN, FVKESK. The CDR3 contains 14 residues. CDR3 sequence: CASSQGDKGNTIYF. The CDR3 region has the DNA TGTGCCAGCAGCCAGGGGGACAAGGGAAACACCATATATTTT.

In DNA form, the CDR3 reads TGTGCCAGCAGCATCCACTGGAGCTCCTACGAGCAGTACTTC. This translates into CASSIHWSSYEQYF. J is TRBJ2-7 and V is TRBV7-2, with D unresolved. CDR3 size: 14 residues. The V and J ends lost 5 bases and 0 bases respectively, with 11 bases between them. Looked up from germline, CDR1 is SGHTA and CDR2 is FQGNSA.

The table lists this clone with a few counts. V gene TRBV18 combines with J gene TRBJ1-3; the D gene is possibly TRBD1 (5 bases). This CDR3 contains 15 residues. Trimming took off 2 bases at V and 4 bases at J, with 12 bases between the two ends. Per germline, CDR1 KGHSH and CDR2 LQKENI. The CDR3 region has the DNA TGTGCCAGCTCACCAGCCACAGGAGTGGGAAACACCATATATTTT. It specifies CASSPATGVGNTIYF.

V usage is TRBV15 and J usage is TRBJ2-3, with 7 positions matching TRBD2. J was trimmed by 6 bases and V by 5 bases; bases with no gene match: 14. The CDR3 runs to 16 residues. The V gene's germline CDR1 is LNHNV and CDR2 YYDKDF (reference sequence). The CDR3 sequence: CATSRTLAPLGDTQYF. CDR3 DNA: TGTGCCACCAGCCGAACACTAGCGCCTCTCGGGGATACGCAGTATTTT.

Only a few counts were recorded for this clone. This chain links TRBV6-5 with TRBJ1-1; D is ambiguous. This CDR3 spans 15 amino acids. V lost 0 bases and J 0 bases, leaving 8 bases between the germline ends. Germline V gene data show CDR1 as MNHEY and CDR2 as SVGAGI. CDR3 residues: CASSYSAVLNTEAFF. The CDR3 nucleotides read TGTGCCAGCAGTTACTCGGCAGTCTTGAACACTGAAGCTTTCTTT.

V is TRBV19 and J is TRBJ1-5; tentative D call: TRBD1 (5 bases). Trimming shortened V by 0 bases and J by 7 bases, and 7 bases separated the two germline ends. This CDR3 is built from 13 residues. Germline values: CDR1 LNHDA, CDR2 SQIVND (reference sequence). The CDR3 is CASSIDREQPQHF. The CDR3 DNA follows: TGTGCCAGTAGTATAGACAGGGAACAGCCCCAGCATTTT.

In its sample, this clone was seen a few times. The J gene is TRBJ1-6, the V gene TRBV27, with TRBD1 matching over 7 bases. CDR1 is MNHEY and CDR2 is SMNVEV in the germline V gene (reference sequence). The CDR3 sequence is 14 residues long. Losses at the gene ends were 6 bases for V and 9 bases for J; bases not matched to a gene: 8. The CDR3 is CASSAGTAGSPLHF. For the CDR3, the DNA is TGTGCCAGCAGCGCCGGGACAGCAGGTTCACCCCTCCACTTT.

This chain uses TRBV30 with TRBJ2-7, with D perhaps TRBD1 (6 bases). Germline CDR1 reads GTSNPN; CDR2 reads SVGIG (reference sequence). The ends were cut back, 5 bases at V and 5 bases at J, with 16 bases in the middle. The CDR3 spans 13 residues. Here the CDR3 reads CAWPRPHRDEQYF. CDR3 DNA sequence: TGTGCCTGGCCCCGTCCCCACAGGGACGAGCAGTACTTC.

This clone was seen ten or more times. The chain is built from TRBV19 and TRBJ2-3; D is possibly TRBD2 (5 bases). V was trimmed by 10 bases and J by 6 bases, leaving 23 bases between them. The CDR3 totals 15 residues. The germline CDR1 and CDR2 sequences are LNHDA and SQIVND (reference sequence). DNA of the CDR3: TGTGCCACCAAAGAGGGCGTGCTCGGCGGCGATACGCAGTATTTT. The encoded protein is CATKEGVLGGDTQYF. The full variable domain, its missing parts supplied by reference TRBV19 and TRBJ2-3, is DGGITQSPKYLFRKEGQNVTLSCEQNLNHDAMYWYRQDPGQGLRLIYYSQIVNDFQKGDIAEGYSVSREKKESFPLTVTSAQKNPTAFYLCATKEGVLGGDTQYFGPGTRLTVL.

The chain links TRBV5-8 to TRBJ2-1; 12 bases match TRBD2. Unmatched junction bases numbered 4, after V lost 0 bases and J lost 9 bases. The V gene's germline CDR1 is SGHTS and CDR2 YDEGEE. CDR3 length: 15 amino acids. In DNA form, the CDR3 reads TGTGCCAGCAGCTTGGCTAGCGGGGGGGCAGGTGAGCAGTTCTTC. Protein product: CASSLASGGAGEQFF. Complete variable domain (other parts from reference TRBV5-8 and TRBJ2-1): EAGVTQSPTHLIKTRGQQATLRCSPISGHTSVYWYQQALGLGLQFLLWYDEGEERNRGNFPPRFSGRQFPNYSSELNVNALELEDSALYLCASSLASGGAGEQFFGPGTRLTVL.

This clone has a count of ten or more. This sequence joins TRBV5-6 and TRBJ2-5, with 7 bases aligning to TRBD1. This CDR3 spans 15 amino acids. Unmatched junction bases numbered 4, after V lost 0 bases and J lost 2 bases. The germline V gene encodes CDR1 SGHDT and CDR2 YYEEEE. The CDR3 here is CASSLGGGRQETQYF. CDR3 in DNA: TGTGCCAGCAGCTTGGGAGGGGGCCGTCAAGAGACCCAGTACTTC.

The V and J genes are TRBV18 and TRBJ2-2; D not resolved. CDR1 is KGHSH and CDR2 is LQKENI in the germline V gene. This CDR3 has 14 amino acids. V shed 2 bases and J shed 4 bases, with 8 bases lying between them. The CDR3 sequence: CASSPIRVTGELFF. CDR3 nucleotide sequence: TGTGCCAGCTCACCAATACGGGTCACCGGGGAGCTGTTTTTT.

This chain connects TRBV28 to TRBJ2-5; D is possibly TRBD2 (5 bases). V was clipped by 5 bases and J by 1 base, with 11 bases between them. Germline lookup yields CDR1 MDHEN and CDR2 SYDVKM. The CDR3 spans 14 residues. CDR3 loop: CASSRPGVQETQYF. The CDR3 DNA sequence: TGTGCCAGCAGTAGGCCCGGGGTCCAAGAGACCCAGTACTTC.

This clone has just a few counts. This rearrangement joins TRBV9 to TRBJ2-7; 9 nucleotides match TRBD2. Germline CDR1 SGDLS, CDR2 YYNGEE. V lost 2 bases, J lost 4 bases, and 7 bases stayed unmatched. The CDR3 spans 15 residues. CDR3 DNA: TGTGCCAGCAGCGTGAGCGGGGGGACTTTGTACGAGCAGTACTTC. Translating it yields CASSVSGGTLYEQYF.

The J gene is TRBJ2-1, the V gene TRBV18; perhaps TRBD2 as D (6 bases). Trimming pared 0 bases from V and 5 bases from J, leaving 14 bases between. Germline-derived CDR1 and CDR2 are KGHSH and LQKENI. There are 16 residues in the CDR3. DNA for the CDR3: TGTGCCAGCTCACCACCGATAGCGGTAAACAACAATGAGCAGTTCTTC. Translating it yields CASSPPIAVNNNEQFF.

This clone was seen a handful of times. V and J are TRBV11-2 and TRBJ2-5; TRBD1 matches 8 bases. J was trimmed by 1 base and V by 5 bases; bases with no gene match: 9. The CDR3 is 16 residues long. Germline V gene data show CDR1 as SGHAT and CDR2 as FQNNGV. The CDR3 nucleotides read TGTGCCAGCAGCCTCGACGACAGGGGCTCCCAAGAGACCCAGTACTTC. Its translation: CASSLDDRGSQETQYF.

Comments on this clone: The germline gene is not matched at one end of the junction; a read error may be the cause. The V gene is TRBV6-5, the J gene TRBJ2-3; D is perhaps TRBD1 (5 bases). The CDR3 totals 13 residues. CDR1 is MNHEY, CDR2 SVGAGI, per germline. As DNA, the CDR3 is TGTGCCAGCAGGCAGATCAGCACAGGTACGCAGTATTTT. Translating gives CASRQISTGTQYF.

The sample holds a few counts of this clone. The gene calls are TRBV6-5 and TRBJ1-6, with D maybe TRBD1 (6 bases). The CDR3 length is 14 residues. Deletions cut 11 bases from V and 8 bases from J, with 19 bases between. CDR1 is MNHEY and CDR2 is SVGAGI in the germline V gene. CDR3 nucleotide sequence: TGTGCCGCTCGGAGCGGGGGCAGGGATTCACCCCTCCACTTT. Amino acid sequence: CAARSGGRDSPLHF.

Turning to this clone: A far larger clone is off by one base, so a read error is likely. The chain combines TRBV23-1 with TRBJ2-1; D unresolved. TRBV23-1 is classed as an ORF, of uncertain function. V lost 6 bases, J lost 4 bases, and 4 bases lay in between. CDR3 length: 11 amino acids. CDR3 in DNA: TGCGCCAGCAGCCCATACAATGAGCAGTTCTTC. Translation: CASSPYNEQFF.

This clone was counted a few times. The rearrangement uses TRBV9 and TRBJ2-3, with D possibly TRBD1 on 6 matching bases. The CDR3 extends over 15 amino acids. The V end lost 3 bases, the J end lost 0 bases, and 11 bases lay between the germline ends. CDR1 is SGDLS and CDR2 is YYNGEE in the germline V gene. CDR3 sequence (DNA): TGTGCCAGCAGCGATACAGGGATAAGCACAGATACGCAGTATTTT. Encoded protein: CASSDTGISTDTQYF.

This clone appeared many times. The gene calls are TRBV10-3 and TRBJ2-6; no firm D call. In germline, CDR1 is ENHRY, CDR2 SYGVKD. V was cut by 6 bases and J by 0 bases, with 6 bases left in between. The CDR3 loop spans 14 amino acids. CDR3 in DNA: TGTGCCATCAGGGGCAGCTCTGGGGCCAACGTCCTGACTTTC. This gives the protein CAIRGSSGANVLTF.

This clone was detected only once. This chain connects TRBV12-1 to TRBJ2-1; the table gives TRBD1 as D, unverified against the DNA. TRBV12-1 is an annotated pseudogene. The CDR3 covers 16 residues. This CDR3 reads CASSPLDRGPYNEQFF. The CDR3, as DNA: TGTGCCAGCAGCCCTCTGGACAGGGGACCCTACAATGAGCAGTTCTTC.

The genes are TRBV10-3 and TRBJ2-1; TRBD1 matches at 7 bases. Germline trimming cut 6 bases from V and 9 bases from J; bases unmatched to any gene: 8. The CDR3 covers 13 residues. Germline-derived CDR1 and CDR2 are ENHRY and SYGVKD. The CDR3 nucleotides read TGTGCCATCAGATTACAGGGGAAGGGTGAGCAGTTCTTC. Protein product: CAIRLQGKGEQFF.

V gene TRBV11-2 combines with J gene TRBJ2-7; TRBD2 matches 7 bases. Germline trimming cut 0 bases from V and 0 bases from J; bases unmatched to any gene: 2. Germline-derived CDR1 and CDR2 are SGHAT and FQNNGV. There are 15 residues in the CDR3. CDR3 bases: TGTGCCAGCAGCTTAGACAGGACTAGCTCCTACGAGCAGTACTTC. Encoded protein: CASSLDRTSSYEQYF.

In this sample, this clone turned up a few times. The V call is TRBV11-2, the J call TRBJ2-1, with 10 bases identical to TRBD2. Trimming took 3 bases from V and 10 from J; bases not matched to a gene: 6. The CDR3 loop spans 14 amino acids. Germline CDR1 SGHAT, CDR2 FQNNGV. CDR3 residues: CASSFTSGVREQFF. The CDR3 coding sequence is TGTGCCAGCAGCTTCACTAGCGGGGTCAGGGAGCAGTTCTTC.

The sample holds a few counts of this clone. J is TRBJ1-3 and V is TRBV7-2; TRBD1 aligns across 10 bases. V lost 5 bases, J lost 3 bases, and 7 bases stayed unmatched. There are 16 residues in the CDR3. CDR1 and CDR2 from the germline V gene are SGHTA and FQGNSA. CDR3 bases: TGTGCCAGCAGCAAGCGACAGGGGGCGAGTGGAAACACCATATATTTT. Encoded protein: CASSKRQGASGNTIYF.